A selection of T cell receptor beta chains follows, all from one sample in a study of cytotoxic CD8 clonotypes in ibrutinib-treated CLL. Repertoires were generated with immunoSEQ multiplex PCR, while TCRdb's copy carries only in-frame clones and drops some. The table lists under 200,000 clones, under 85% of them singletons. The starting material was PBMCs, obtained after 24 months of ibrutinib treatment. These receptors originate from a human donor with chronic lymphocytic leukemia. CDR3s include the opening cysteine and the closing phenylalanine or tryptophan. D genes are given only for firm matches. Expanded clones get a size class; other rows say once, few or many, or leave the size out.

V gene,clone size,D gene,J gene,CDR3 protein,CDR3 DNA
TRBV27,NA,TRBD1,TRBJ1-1,CASSLSPAGGTEAFF,TGTGCCAGCAGTTTATCCCCCGCAGGGGGCACTGAAGCTTTCTTT
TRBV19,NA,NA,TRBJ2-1,CASSIWGSEQFF,TGTGCCAGTAGTATTTGGGGCAGTGAGCAGTTCTTC
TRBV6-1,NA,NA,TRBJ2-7,CASHTQWEQYF,TGTGCCAGCCATACCCAGTGGGAGCAGTACTTC
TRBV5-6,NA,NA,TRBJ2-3,CASSFEDTQYF,TGTGCCAGCAGCTTCGAAGATACGCAGTATTTT
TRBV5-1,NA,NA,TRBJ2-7,CASSSTAASYEQYF,TGCGCCAGCAGCTCGACGGCAGCATCCTACGAGCAGTACTTC
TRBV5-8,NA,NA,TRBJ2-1,CASSLLRAYNEQFF,TGTGCCAGCAGCTTACTGAGAGCGTACAATGAGCAGTTCTTC
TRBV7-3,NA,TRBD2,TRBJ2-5,CASSPDPTGRRTSGRGETQYF,TGTGCCAGCAGCCCCGACCCGACAGGACGACGTACTAGCGGGAGGGGTGAGACCCAGTACTTC
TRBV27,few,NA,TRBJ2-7,CASSSRRTYEQYF,TGTGCCAGCAGTTCGCGTCGCACCTACGAGCAGTACTTC
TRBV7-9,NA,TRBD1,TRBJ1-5,CASSPGGPPRPQHF,TGTGCCAGCAGCCCAGGGGGACCTCCGCGGCCCCAGCATTTT
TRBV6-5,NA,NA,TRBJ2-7,CASRSLTGSYEQYF,TGTGCCAGCAGGTCTTTGACCGGTTCCTACGAGCAGTACTTC
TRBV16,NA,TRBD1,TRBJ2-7,CASSQSGTGYYEQYF,TGTGCCAGCAGCCAATCCGGGACAGGGTACTACGAGCAGTACTTC
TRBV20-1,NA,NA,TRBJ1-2,CSASRDYGYTF,TGCAGTGCGTCCAGGGACTATGGCTACACCTTC
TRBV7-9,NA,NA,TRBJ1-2,CASSLHGQTGGYTF,TGTGCCAGCAGCTTGCATGGACAAACAGGAGGCTACACCTTC
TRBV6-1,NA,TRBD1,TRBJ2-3,CASRSDRGHKDTQYF,TGTGCCAGCAGATCCGACAGGGGGCATAAAGATACGCAGTATTTT
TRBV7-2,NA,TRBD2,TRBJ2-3,CASSLQGLAVTDTQYF,TGTGCCAGCAGCTTACAAGGACTAGCGGTCACAGATACGCAGTATTTT
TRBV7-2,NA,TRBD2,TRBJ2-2,CASSLLAGAAGELFF,TGTGCCAGCAGCTTACTAGCGGGAGCGGCCGGGGAGCTGTTTTTT
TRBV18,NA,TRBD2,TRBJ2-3,CASSAAGTSGYTQYF,TGTGCCAGCTCAGCCGCCGGGACTAGCGGTTATACGCAGTATTTT
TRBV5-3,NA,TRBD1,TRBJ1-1,CARSSTGEPPEAFF,TGTGCCAGAAGCTCCACAGGGGAACCGCCTGAAGCTTTCTTT
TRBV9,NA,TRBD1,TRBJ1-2,CASSVHGTVGDYGYTF,TGTGCCAGCAGCGTACATGGGACAGTGGGGGACTATGGCTACACCTTC
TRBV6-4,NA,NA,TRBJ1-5,CASSDPPDNQPQHF,TGTGCCAGCAGTGACCCACCGGACAATCAGCCCCAGCATTTT
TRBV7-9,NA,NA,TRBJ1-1,CASSVRGGLNTEAFF,TGTGCCAGCAGCGTGCGGGGGGGCTTGAACACTGAAGCTTTCTTT
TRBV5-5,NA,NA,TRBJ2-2,CASSLSTGNTGELFF,TGTGCCAGCAGCTTGTCGACGGGGAACACCGGGGAGCTGTTTTTT
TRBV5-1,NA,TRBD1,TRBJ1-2,CASSLVGTGGRGYTF,TGCGCCAGCAGCTTGGTAGGGACAGGGGGACGGGGCTACACCTTC
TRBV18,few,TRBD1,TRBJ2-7,CASSPSRTGTYEQYF,TGTGCCAGCTCACCAAGCCGGACAGGGACCTACGAGCAGTACTTC
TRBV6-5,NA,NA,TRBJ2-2,CASSFSGYTGELFF,TGTGCCAGCAGTTTCTCAGGGTACACCGGGGAGCTGTTTTTT
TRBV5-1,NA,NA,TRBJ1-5,CASSLEGTKNQPQHF,TGCGCCAGCAGCTTGGAAGGGACCAAGAATCAGCCCCAGCATTTT
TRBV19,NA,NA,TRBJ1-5,CASSTRQGYGDQPQHF,TGTGCCAGTAGTACCCGCCAGGGGTATGGGGATCAGCCCCAGCATTTT
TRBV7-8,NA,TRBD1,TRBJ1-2,CASSLTGQGIFYGYTF,TGTGCCAGCAGCTTAACTGGACAGGGGATTTTCTATGGCTACACCTTC
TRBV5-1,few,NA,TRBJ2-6,CASSLARTVNSGANVLTF,TGCGCCAGCAGCTTGGCCAGGACAGTAAACTCTGGGGCCAACGTCCTGACTTTC
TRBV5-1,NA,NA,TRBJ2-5,CASSLDTYQETQYF,TGCGCCAGCAGCTTAGACACGTACCAAGAGACCCAGTACTTC
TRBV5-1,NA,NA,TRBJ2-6,CASSLGSVTNSGANVLTF,TGCGCCAGCAGCTTGGGCAGCGTGACGAACTCTGGGGCCAACGTCCTGACTTTC
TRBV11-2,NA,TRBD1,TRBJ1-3,CASSLEIGGGGNTIYF,TGTGCCAGCAGCTTAGAGATAGGGGGCGGTGGAAACACCATATATTTT
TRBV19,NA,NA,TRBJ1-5,CASSIHFGGQPQHF,TGTGCCAGTAGTATTCACTTTGGTGGTCAGCCCCAGCATTTT
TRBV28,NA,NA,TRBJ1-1,CASSRGVEAFF,TGTGCCAGCAGTAGGGGGGTTGAAGCTTTCTTT
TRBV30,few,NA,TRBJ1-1,CAWSVIRQGKVEAFF,TGTGCCTGGAGTGTAATAAGGCAGGGTAAGGTCGAGGCTTTCTTT
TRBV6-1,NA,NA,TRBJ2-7,CASSEEVRREQYF,TGTGCCAGCAGTGAAGAAGTACGCCGCGAGCAGTACTTC
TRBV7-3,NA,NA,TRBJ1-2,CASSLPGTNGYTF,TGTGCCAGCAGCTTACCCGGGACGAATGGCTACACCTTC
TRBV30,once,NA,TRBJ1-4,CAWSVSGKSNEKLFF,TGTGCCTGGAGTGTTTCAGGGAAATCTAATGAAAAACTGTTTTTT
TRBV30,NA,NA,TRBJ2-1,CAWSLGDNSYNEQFF,TGTGCCTGGAGCCTGGGGGATAACTCCTACAATGAGCAGTTCTTC
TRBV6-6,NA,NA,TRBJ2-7,CASTDTISYEQYF,TGTGCCAGCACCGATACCATATCCTACGAGCAGTACTTC
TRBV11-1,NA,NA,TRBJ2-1,CASSNGTLTRVQFF,TGTGCCAGCAGCAACGGGACATTAACTAGGGTGCAGTTCTTC
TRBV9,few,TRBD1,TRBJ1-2,CASSVEGTGRNYGYTF,TGTGCCAGCAGCGTAGAGGGGACAGGGCGTAACTATGGCTACACCTTC
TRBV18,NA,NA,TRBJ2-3,CASSRRTDTQYF,TGTGCCAGCTCACGGCGCACAGATACGCAGTATTTT